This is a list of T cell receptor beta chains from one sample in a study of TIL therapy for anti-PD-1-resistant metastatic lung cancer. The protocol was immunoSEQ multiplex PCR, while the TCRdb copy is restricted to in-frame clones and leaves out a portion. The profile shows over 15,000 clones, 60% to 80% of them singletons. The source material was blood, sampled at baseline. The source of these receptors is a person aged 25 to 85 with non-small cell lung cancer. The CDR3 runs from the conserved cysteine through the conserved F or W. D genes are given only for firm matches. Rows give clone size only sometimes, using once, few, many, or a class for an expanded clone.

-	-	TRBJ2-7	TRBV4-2	TGTGCCAGCAGCCAAGTCGGGGCAGGGTCGTACGAGCAGTACTTC	CASSQVGAGSYEQYF
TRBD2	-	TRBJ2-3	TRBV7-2	TGTGCCAGCAGCTTGGCGGGAGGAATTGGAGCAGATACGCAGTATTTT	CASSLAGGIGADTQYF
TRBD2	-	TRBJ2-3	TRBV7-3	TGTGCCAGCAGTCCTATCGGGGGGGGCACAGATACGCAGTATTTT	CASSPIGGGTDTQYF
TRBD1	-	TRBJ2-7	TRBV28	TGTGCCAGCAGTCCCCTGGTCCGGGACAGATCCTACGAGCAGTACTTC	CASSPLVRDRSYEQYF
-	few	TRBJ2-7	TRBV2	TGTGCCAGCAGTGAAAGGGCGGGGTACGAGCAGTACTTC	CASSERAGYEQYF
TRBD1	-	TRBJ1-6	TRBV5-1	TGCGCCAGCAGCTTGGCCGGGGACAGGGCTCGTCTCAATTCACCCCTCCACTTT	CASSLAGDRARLNSPLHF
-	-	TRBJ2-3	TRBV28	TGTGCCAGCAGAAGGGGATCGGCACACACAGATACGCAGTATTTT	CASRRGSAHTDTQYF
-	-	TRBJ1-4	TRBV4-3	TGCGCCAGCAGCCAAGGCGCCCTCGCCGGACTGTTTTTT	CASSQGALAGLFF
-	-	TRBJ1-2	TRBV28	TGTGCCAGCAGTTTATCGGGCAGCTCCTATGGCTACACCTTC	CASSLSGSSYGYTF
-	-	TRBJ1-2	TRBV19	TGTGCCAGTAGTATAGAAGGGACGGGAAACTATGGCTACACCTTC	CASSIEGTGNYGYTF
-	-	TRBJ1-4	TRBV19	TGTGCCAGTAGTCGCAACTCCGGGGGGCCGGGAGAAAAACTGTTTTTT	CASSRNSGGPGEKLFF
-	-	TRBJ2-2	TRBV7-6	TGTGCCAGCAGCGGACCGGGAACCAACACCGGGGAGCTGTTTTTT	CASSGPGTNTGELFF
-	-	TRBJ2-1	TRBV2	TGTGCCAGCAGTGCATCGGAGTACAATGAGCAGTTCTTC	CASSASEYNEQFF
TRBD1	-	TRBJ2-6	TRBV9	TGTGCCAGCAGAGGTCAGGGGGCTGGGGCCAACGTCCTGACTTTC	CASRGQGAGANVLTF
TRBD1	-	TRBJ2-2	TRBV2	TGTGCCAGCAGTGTGAGGACAGGGGACACCGGGGAGCTGTTTTTT	CASSVRTGDTGELFF
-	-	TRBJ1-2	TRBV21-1	TGCTGGCTGACAGTCTATGGCTACACCTTC	CWLTVYGYTF
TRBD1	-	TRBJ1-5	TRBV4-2	TGTGCCAGCAGCCAAGAGCGACAGGGCGTTAATCAGCCCCAGCATTTT	CASSQERQGVNQPQHF
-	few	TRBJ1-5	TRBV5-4	TGTGCCAGCAGCTGGGCAGGGAATCAGCCCCAGCATTTT	CASSWAGNQPQHF
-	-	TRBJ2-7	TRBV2	TGTGCCAGCAGTGGAATTTCGGCAGGGACCTACGAGCAGTACTTC	CASSGISAGTYEQYF
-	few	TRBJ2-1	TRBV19	TGTGCCACCCGTCCGGGACCTTCCTACAATGAGCAGTTCTTC	CATRPGPSYNEQFF
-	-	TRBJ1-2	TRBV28	TGTGCCAGCAGTTTATTAATCGGCGGGGCGGACGACTATGGCTACACCTTC	CASSLLIGGADDYGYTF
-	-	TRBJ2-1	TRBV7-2	TGTGCCAGCAGCCTCCACAGGACCGTAGCGAATGAGCAGTTCTTC	CASSLHRTVANEQFF
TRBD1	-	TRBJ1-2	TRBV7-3	TGTGCCAGCAGCTCGACAGGGAACTATGGCTACACCTTC	CASSSTGNYGYTF
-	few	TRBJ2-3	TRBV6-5	TGTGCCAGCAGTTTTCCTCCGGGACGGGGAACAGATACGCAGTATTTT	CASSFPPGRGTDTQYF
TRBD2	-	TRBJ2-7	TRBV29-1	TGCAGCGCCGCCCTACTAGCGGGAGCCTACGAGCAGTACTTC	CSAALLAGAYEQYF
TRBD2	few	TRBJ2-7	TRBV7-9	TGTGCCAGCAGCTGGGGACTAGCGGGAGTGACAATCAACTCCGGGCAGTACTTC	CASSWGLAGVTINSGQYF
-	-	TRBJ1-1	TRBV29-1	TGCAGCGTGGGGGGCCTCACTGAAGCTTTCTTT	CSVGGLTEAFF
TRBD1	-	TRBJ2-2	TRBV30	TGTGCCTGTCTGCCCGGGACAGGGGTTACCGGGGAGCTGTTTTTT	CACLPGTGVTGELFF
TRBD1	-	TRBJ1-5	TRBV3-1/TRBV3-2	TGTGCCAGCAGCCGGGACAGTAGCAATCAGCCCCAGCATTTT	CASSRDSSNQPQHF
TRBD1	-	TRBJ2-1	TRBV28	TGTGCCAGCAGCCTACTACTTACAGGGGTAACCTACAATGAGCAGTTCTTC	CASSLLLTGVTYNEQFF
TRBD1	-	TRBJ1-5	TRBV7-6	TGTGCCAGCAGCTTAGTGGACAGGATGGATCAGCCCCAGCATTTT	CASSLVDRMDQPQHF
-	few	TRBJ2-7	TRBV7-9	TGTGCCAGCAGCTACCCCGGGACGGGCTACGAGCAGTACTTC	CASSYPGTGYEQYF
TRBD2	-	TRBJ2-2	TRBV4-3	TGCGCCAGCAGCCAAGATAGGACTAGCGGCGGGGAGCTGTTTTTT	CASSQDRTSGGELFF
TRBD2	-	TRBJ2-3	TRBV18	TGTGCCAGCTCATCATTAGCGGGCCTCCGCACAGATACGCAGTATTTT	CASSSLAGLRTDTQYF
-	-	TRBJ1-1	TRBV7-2	TGTGCCAGCAGCTTAGATTTAAACACTGAAGCTTTCTTT	CASSLDLNTEAFF
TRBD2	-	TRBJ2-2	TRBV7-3	TGTGCCAGCAGCCCTACTAGCGGCAACACCGGGGAGCTGTTTTTT	CASSPTSGNTGELFF
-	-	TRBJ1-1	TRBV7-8	TGTGCCAGCAGCTTAGGTGTAGGGGGCACTGAAGCTTTCTTT	CASSLGVGGTEAFF
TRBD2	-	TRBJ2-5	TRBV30	TGTGCCTGGAGTCCCCAGGGACTAGCAGCCGATGAGACCCAGTACTTC	CAWSPQGLAADETQYF
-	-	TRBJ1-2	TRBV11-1	TGTGCCAGCAGCCTCCGGACCAGCGGCTACACCTTC	CASSLRTSGYTF
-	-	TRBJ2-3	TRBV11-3	TGTGCCAGCAGCTTAGCCGGGAAAGATACGCAGTATTTT	CASSLAGKDTQYF